The clone carrying this T cell receptor (beta chain) was seen more than once but under ten times. The target antigen is unknown. Germline CDR1 is WNHNN and CDR2 is SYGVQD (reference sequence). This CDR3 is 13 amino acids long. V was pared by 3 bases and J by 4 bases, with 9 bases between. The data belong to a study of long-term antiretroviral therapy in people with HIV. Sequencing relied on immunoSEQ assay v3.0, run at survey level. The table came from immunoSEQ multiplex PCR; TCRdb's copy has only in-frame clones and leaves some out. The data contain roughly 30,000 clones, 95% of them singletons. General study results and limits: Older ART regimens may have been in use when blood was drawn between about 2004 and 2018. The data indicate that diversity increased after ART but remained below transplant donor controls. Every time point showed a repertoire led by clones expanded before ART.

The V and J genes are TRBV10-1 and TRBJ1-1, with D possibly being TRBD1 (5 bases). Sequenced material: unsorted PBMCs, taken 5.3 years after starting antiretroviral therapy. The sequence was collected from a man in his fifties with HIV. The CDR3 loop reads CASSDRVGTEAFF. CDR3 nucleotides: TGCGCCAGCAGTGACAGGGTTGGCACTGAAGCTTTCTTT.